Below are 18 T cell receptor beta chains sequenced from a single sample in a study of beta chain features in type 1 diabetes. Their antigens are not known. Points from the study as a whole: A moderate, significant TCRB CDR3 shortening appeared in type 1 diabetes across four CD4+ subsets.

All of the isolated RNA was reverse transcribed, so expressed TCRB transcripts were sequenced. This table comes from immunoSEQ multiplex PCR, and its TCRdb copy is limited to in-frame clones, with some not included. The repertoire includes 550,000 to 850,000 clones, around an eighth of them detected once, and 0.02% to 0.025% sits in the top ten. Sequenced material: naive CD4+ T cells from blood. These receptors all stem from a man younger than 35 with type 1 diabetes.

This clone was detected only a few times. The rearrangement uses TRBV5-1 and TRBJ1-1; 8 bases are shared with TRBD1. Looked up from germline, CDR1 is SGHRS and CDR2 is YFSETQ. The CDR3 consists of 14 residues. V was pared by 4 bases and J by 3 bases, with 5 bases of the junction left unmatched. CDR3 nucleotide sequence: TGCGCCAGCAGCCACATGACAGGGGACACTGAAGCTTTCTTT. Amino acids: CASSHMTGDTEAFF.

This chain links TRBV28 with TRBJ2-7; TRBD2 agrees at 7 bases. The CDR3 covers 13 residues. From germline, CDR1 is MDHEN and CDR2 SYDVKM. Trimming at V came to 5 bases and at J to 9 bases, leaving 10 bases not matched to a gene. The CDR3 is CASSPHSGVGQYF. CDR3 in DNA: TGTGCCAGCAGTCCACACAGCGGGGTCGGGCAGTACTTC.

This clone was seen a handful of times. V and J are TRBV5-1 and TRBJ1-2; D unresolved. This CDR3 comprises 13 residues. Trimming left V 2 bases short and J 5 bases short, with 10 bases between. Germline V gives CDR1 SGHRS, CDR2 YFSETQ. CDR3 residues: CASSFDGVYGYTF. DNA of the CDR3: TGCGCCAGCAGCTTTGATGGAGTTTATGGCTACACCTTC.

V gene TRBV2 combines with J gene TRBJ2-2; no clear D. CDR3 size: 15 residues. Trimming cost V 2 bases and J 0 bases, with 7 bases left between them. Germline loops: CDR1 SNHLY, CDR2 FYNNEI. The CDR3 coding sequence is TGTGCCAGCAGTGAAATCCAGGCGAACACCGGGGAGCTGTTTTTT. This encodes CASSEIQANTGELFF.

This clone has only a few counts. The chain recombines TRBV6-1 with TRBJ1-5; TRBD1 matches at 8 bases. Germline-derived CDR1 and CDR2 are MNHNS and SASEGT. The CDR3 runs 16 residues. The ends lost 4 bases at V and 2 bases at J; junction bases unmatched: 7. The CDR3 loop is CASSGPTGAGNQPQHF. CDR3 bases: TGTGCCAGCAGTGGCCCGACAGGGGCGGGCAATCAGCCCCAGCATTTT.

This clone was seen more than once but under ten times. The chain uses TRBV9 and TRBJ1-2, with D unresolved. Trimming stripped 0 bases from V and 3 bases from J, with 9 bases between. This CDR3 has 14 amino acids. Germline V gives CDR1 SGDLS, CDR2 YYNGEE. CDR3 DNA: TGTGCCAGCAGCGTAGATGGGTTTGACTATGGCTACACCTTC. Translating it yields CASSVDGFDYGYTF.

This clone came up a few times. The chain employs TRBV30 and TRBJ2-1; the D is unclear. The CDR3 totals 12 residues. The ends were cut back, 0 bases at V and 8 bases at J, with 8 bases in the middle. Germline values: CDR1 GTSNPN, CDR2 SVGIG (reference sequence). The DNA for the CDR3 is TGTGCCTGGAGTGTACTAACCCATGAGCAGTTCTTC. This translates into CAWSVLTHEQFF.

This clone was found a few times. The rearrangement uses TRBV19 and TRBJ1-1; D is possibly TRBD1 (6 bases). V gave up 4 bases and J gave up 3 bases, with 12 bases separating them. The length of the CDR3 is 14 residues. Germline loops: CDR1 LNHDA, CDR2 SQIVND (reference sequence). The CDR3 DNA reads as TGTGCCAGTAGTAGGAGCAGGGGTGACACTGAAGCTTTCTTT. Translating gives CASSRSRGDTEAFF.

J is TRBJ2-2 and V is TRBV10-3, with 8 bases fitting TRBD1. The J segment lost 3 bases and the V segment lost 4 bases, leaving 1 base of the junction unmatched. The CDR3 extends over 14 amino acids. Germline CDR1 is ENHRY and CDR2 is SYGVKD. The CDR3 spells CAISGQGHTGELFF. CDR3 in DNA: TGTGCCATCAGTGGACAGGGGCACACCGGGGAGCTGTTTTTT.

This clone was counted only a few times. The chain uses TRBV7-2 and TRBJ2-7; 7 nucleotides match TRBD1. This CDR3 contains 14 residues. Germline V gene sequence: CDR1 SGHTA, CDR2 FQGNSA. The ends lost 5 bases at V and 0 bases at J; junction bases unmatched: 4. The CDR3 sequence is CASSPRQGSYEQYF. For the CDR3, the DNA is TGTGCCAGCAGCCCCCGACAGGGCTCCTACGAGCAGTACTTC.

The gene calls are TRBV5-6 and TRBJ2-7, with 9 positions matching TRBD1. Germline lookup yields CDR1 SGHDT and CDR2 YYEEEE. V gave up 3 bases and J gave up 6 bases; unmatched junction bases: 4. This CDR3 region has 13 residues. The CDR3 DNA reads TGTGCCAGCAGCTGGACAGGGGATGGCGAGCAGTACTTC. Residues: CASSWTGDGEQYF.

As to this clone: Other DNA sequences within the sample encode an identical CDR3. The chain uses TRBV19 and TRBJ2-5; the match to TRBD2 covers 7 bases. Per the germline V gene, CDR1 is LNHDA and CDR2 is SQIVND (reference sequence). The CDR3 totals 14 residues. Germline trimming cut 3 bases from V and 2 bases from J; bases unmatched to any gene: 3. CDR3 coding DNA: TGTGCCAGTAGTATCGGGGGGAGGCAAGAGACCCAGTACTTC. Protein product: CASSIGGRQETQYF.

This clone occurred a few times. The sample contains more than one DNA sequence encoding this CDR3. The gene calls are TRBV5-1 and TRBJ2-5, with D hard to call. CDR3 length: 14 amino acids. Germline lookup yields CDR1 SGHRS and CDR2 YFSETQ. Trimming shortened V by 0 bases and J by 2 bases, and 8 bases separated the two germline ends. The CDR3: CASSLAADQETQYF. CDR3 sequence (DNA): TGCGCCAGCAGCTTGGCGGCCGATCAAGAGACCCAGTACTTC.

The chain links TRBV10-3 to TRBJ2-2, with a possible D match to TRBD1 (5 bases). V was pared by 0 bases and J by 3 bases, with 8 bases between. This CDR3 contains 15 residues. Germline CDR1 and CDR2: ENHRY and SYGVKD. CDR3 protein: CAISESTGDTGELFF. For the CDR3, the DNA is TGTGCCATCAGTGAGTCCACAGGAGACACCGGGGAGCTGTTTTTT.

About this clone: Other DNA sequences in the sample encode the same CDR3. The genes are TRBV5-1 and TRBJ2-5, with 8 bases fitting TRBD2. With V trimmed by 1 base and J by 1 base, 0 bases remained unmatched. The CDR3 runs 14 residues. Germline CDR1 and CDR2: SGHRS and YFSETQ. This CDR3 is CASSLLAGQETQYF. The DNA of the CDR3 is TGCGCCAGCAGCTTGCTAGCGGGCCAAGAGACCCAGTACTTC.

The chain is built from TRBV5-1 and TRBJ2-1; 7 nucleotides agree with TRBD1. Trimming took 0 bases from V and 5 from J; bases not matched to a gene: 11. This CDR3 is 17 amino acids long. Germline V gene data show CDR1 as SGHRS and CDR2 as YFSETQ. CDR3: CASSLGPERQGDNEQFF. For the CDR3, the DNA is TGCGCCAGCAGCTTGGGCCCTGAGAGGCAGGGGGACAATGAGCAGTTCTTC.

This clone was counted between two and nine times. This rearrangement joins TRBV7-2 to TRBJ2-5, with TRBD2 matching 13 bases. V lost 4 bases to trimming and J lost 2 bases; unmatched junction nucleotides: 7. The CDR3 is made up of 17 amino acids. CDR1 is SGHTA and CDR2 is FQGNSA in the germline V gene. The CDR3 DNA reads as TGTGCCAGCAGCTCGGGACTAGCGGGGTTGGAGCAAGAGACCCAGTACTTC. This sequence encodes CASSSGLAGLEQETQYF.

The table lists this clone with a few counts. The rearrangement joins TRBV7-2 to TRBJ1-2, with D perhaps TRBD1 (5 bases). The length of the CDR3 is 14 residues. CDR1 and CDR2 from the germline V gene are SGHTA and FQGNSA. Trimming removed 5 bases at V and 4 bases at J, with 14 bases between. The CDR3 region is CASSPEATVYGYTF. CDR3 DNA sequence: TGTGCCAGCAGCCCGGAGGCGACAGTCTATGGCTACACCTTC. The whole variable domain, remainder taken from reference TRBV7-2 and TRBJ1-2, is GAGVSQSPSNKVTEKGKDVELRCDPISGHTALYWYRQSLGQGLEFLIYFQGNSAPDKSGLPSDRFSAERTGGSVSTLTIQRTQQEDSAVYLCASSPEATVYGYTFGSGTRLTVV.